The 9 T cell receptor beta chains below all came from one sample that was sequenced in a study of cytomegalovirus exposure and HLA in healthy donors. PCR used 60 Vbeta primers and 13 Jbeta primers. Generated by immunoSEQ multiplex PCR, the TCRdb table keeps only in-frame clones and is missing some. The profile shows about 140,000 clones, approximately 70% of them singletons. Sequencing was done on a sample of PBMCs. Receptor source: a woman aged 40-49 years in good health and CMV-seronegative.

CDR3 region: CASSRSGGQGGGYTF. In nucleotides, the CDR3 is TGTGCCAGCAGCCGCTCCGGGGGACAGGGGGGGGGCTACACCTTC. The V gene is TRBV27, the J gene TRBJ1-2; 11 bases fit TRBD1. The CDR3 length is 15 residues. Germline-derived CDR1 and CDR2 are MNHEY and SMNVEV (reference sequence). With V trimmed by 6 bases and J by 8 bases, 11 bases remained unmatched.

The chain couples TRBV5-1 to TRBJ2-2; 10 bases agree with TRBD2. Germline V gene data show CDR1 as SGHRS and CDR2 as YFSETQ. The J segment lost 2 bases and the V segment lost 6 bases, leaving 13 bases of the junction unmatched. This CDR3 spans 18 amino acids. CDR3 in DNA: TGCGCCAGCACGCCGCTGACTAGCGGGTCCTTCAACACCGGGGAGCTGTTTTTT. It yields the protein CASTPLTSGSFNTGELFF.

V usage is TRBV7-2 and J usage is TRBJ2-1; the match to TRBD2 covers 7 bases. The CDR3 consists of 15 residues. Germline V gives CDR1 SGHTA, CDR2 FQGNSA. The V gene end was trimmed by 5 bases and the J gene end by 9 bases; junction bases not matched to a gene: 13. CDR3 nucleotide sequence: TGTGCCAGCAGCAACAAGGCTAGTGGGGGGGTTGAGCAGTTCTTC. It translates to CASSNKASGGVEQFF.

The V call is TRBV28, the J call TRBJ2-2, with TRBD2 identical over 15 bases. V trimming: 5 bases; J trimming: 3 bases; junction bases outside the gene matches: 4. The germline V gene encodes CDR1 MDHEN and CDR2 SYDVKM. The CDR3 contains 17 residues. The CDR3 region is CASSPGLAGGHTGELFF. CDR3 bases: TGTGCCAGCAGTCCCGGACTAGCGGGGGGGCACACCGGGGAGCTGTTTTTT.

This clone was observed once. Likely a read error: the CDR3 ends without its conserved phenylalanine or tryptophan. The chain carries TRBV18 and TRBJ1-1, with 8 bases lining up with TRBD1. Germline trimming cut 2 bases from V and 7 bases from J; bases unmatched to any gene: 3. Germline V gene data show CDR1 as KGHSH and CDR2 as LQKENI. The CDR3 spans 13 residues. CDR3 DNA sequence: TGTGCCAGCTCACCATGGACAGGGTTTGAAGCTTTCTGT. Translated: CASSPWTGFEAFC.

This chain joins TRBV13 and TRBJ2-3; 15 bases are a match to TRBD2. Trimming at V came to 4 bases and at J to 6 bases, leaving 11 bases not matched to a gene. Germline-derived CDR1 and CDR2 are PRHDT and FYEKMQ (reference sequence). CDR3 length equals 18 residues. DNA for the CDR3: TGTGCCAGCAGCTCCCCCCCCGGACTAGCGGGGGGGATGGATACGCAGTATTTT. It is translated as CASSSPPGLAGGMDTQYF. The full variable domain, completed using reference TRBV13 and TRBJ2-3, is AAGVIQSPRHLIKEKRETATLKCYPIPRHDTVYWYQQGPGQDPQFLISFYEKMQSDKGSIPDRFSAQQFSDYHSELNMSSLELGDSALYFCASSSPPGLAGGMDTQYFGPGTRLTVL.

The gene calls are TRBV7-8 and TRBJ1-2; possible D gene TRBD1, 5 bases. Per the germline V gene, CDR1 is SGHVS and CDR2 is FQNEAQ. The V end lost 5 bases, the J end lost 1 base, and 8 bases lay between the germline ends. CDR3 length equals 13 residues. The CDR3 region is CASSLDSNYGYTF. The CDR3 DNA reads TGTGCCAGCAGCCTCGACAGTAACTATGGCTACACCTTC.

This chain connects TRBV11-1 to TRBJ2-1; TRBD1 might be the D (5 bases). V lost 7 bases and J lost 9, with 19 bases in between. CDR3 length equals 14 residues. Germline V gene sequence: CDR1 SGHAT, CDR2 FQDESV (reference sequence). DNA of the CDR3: TGTGCCAGCAATATCCTTAGGGGTCCTGGTGAGCAGTTCTTC. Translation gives CASNILRGPGEQFF.

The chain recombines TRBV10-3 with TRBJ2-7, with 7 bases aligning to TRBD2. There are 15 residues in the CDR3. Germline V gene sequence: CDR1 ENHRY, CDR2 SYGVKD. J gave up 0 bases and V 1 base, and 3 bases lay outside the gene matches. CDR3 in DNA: TGTGCCATCAGTGAGTTTCAGCGGGACTCCTACGAGCAGTACTTC. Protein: CAISEFQRDSYEQYF.